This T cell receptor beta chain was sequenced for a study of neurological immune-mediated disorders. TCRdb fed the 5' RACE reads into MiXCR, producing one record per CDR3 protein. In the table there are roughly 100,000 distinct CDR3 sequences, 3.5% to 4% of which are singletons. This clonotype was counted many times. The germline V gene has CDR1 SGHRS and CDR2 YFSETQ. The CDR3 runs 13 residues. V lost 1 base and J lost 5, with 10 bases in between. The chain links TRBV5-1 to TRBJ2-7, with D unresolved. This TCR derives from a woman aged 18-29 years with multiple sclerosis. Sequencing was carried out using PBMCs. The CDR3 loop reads CASSLYQADEQYF. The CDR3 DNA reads TGCGCCAGCAGCTTGTATCAGGCAGACGAGCAGTACTTC.